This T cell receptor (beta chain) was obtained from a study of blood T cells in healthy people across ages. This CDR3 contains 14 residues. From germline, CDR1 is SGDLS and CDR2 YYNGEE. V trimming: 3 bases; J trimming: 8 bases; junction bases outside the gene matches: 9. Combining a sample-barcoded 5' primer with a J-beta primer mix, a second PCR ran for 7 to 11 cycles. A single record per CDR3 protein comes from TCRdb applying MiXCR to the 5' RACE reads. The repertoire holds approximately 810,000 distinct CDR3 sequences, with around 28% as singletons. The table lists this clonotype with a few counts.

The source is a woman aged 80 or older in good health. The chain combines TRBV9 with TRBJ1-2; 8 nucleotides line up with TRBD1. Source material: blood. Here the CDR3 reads CASSGDRGRRGYTF. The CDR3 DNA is TGTGCCAGCAGCGGCGACAGGGGACGTCGAGGCTACACCTTC.